The clone carrying this T cell receptor (beta chain) was seen a handful of times. This entry is derived from a study of spatial heterogeneity in lung cancer. TCRdb fed the 5' RACE reads into MiXCR, producing one record per CDR3 protein. The sample consists of 40,000 to 50,000 distinct CDR3 sequences, roughly an eighth of them appearing once. As for time point: sample taken at primary tumor resection. The TCR comes from a male donor with early-stage non-small cell lung cancer. Sequenced here: PBMCs, sampled at surgery.

This chain's CDR3 is CASSRGGSGEEKLFF. The CDR3, as DNA: TGCGCCAGCAGCCGAGGCGGGAGCGGGGAGGAAAAACTGTTTTTT. V is TRBV4-1 and J is TRBJ1-4; D ambiguous. This CDR3 is built from 15 residues. From germline, CDR1 is MGHRA and CDR2 YSYEKL. V shed 4 bases and J shed 8 bases, with 17 bases lying between them.